The 4 T cell receptor beta chains listed next were all sequenced from one sample in a study of cytomegalovirus exposure and HLA in healthy donors. Both 60 Vbeta primers and 13 Jbeta primers went into the PCR. This table comes from immunoSEQ multiplex PCR, and its TCRdb copy is limited to in-frame clones, with some not included. The sample yields some 150,000 clones, 78% seen once. Sequenced input: PBMCs. The receptors were gathered from a man aged 35 to 55 in good health and CMV-seropositive.

This chain joins TRBV5-1 and TRBJ1-1, with 8 bases aligning to TRBD1. The CDR3 is made up of 14 amino acids. After removal of 2 bases from V and 7 bases from J, the junction contained 7 bases not matched to a gene. Germline loops: CDR1 SGHRS, CDR2 YFSETQ. CDR3 bases: TGCGCCAGCAGCTTTACGACAGGGGCGATTGAAGCTTTCTTT. Residues: CASSFTTGAIEAFF. Complete variable domain (other parts from reference TRBV5-1 and TRBJ1-1): KAGVTQTPRYLIKTRGQQVTLSCSPISGHRSVSWYQQTPGQGLQFLFEYFSETQRNKGNFPGRFSGRQFSNSRSEMNVSTLELGDSALYLCASSFTTGAIEAFFGQGTRLTVV.

V gene TRBV19 combines with J gene TRBJ2-2, with unresolved D. Trimming left V 6 bases short and J 2 bases short, with 10 bases between. The CDR3 loop spans 14 amino acids. The germline V gene encodes CDR1 LNHDA and CDR2 SQIVND (reference sequence). This CDR3 reads CASSGAINTGELFF. The CDR3 nucleotides are TGTGCCAGTAGCGGAGCCATAAACACCGGGGAGCTGTTTTTT.

The genes are TRBV29-1 and TRBJ1-1; 7 bases map to TRBD1. The CDR3 is 15 residues long. Germline-derived CDR1 and CDR2 are SQVTM and ANQGSEA. The junction had 14 bases not matched to a gene; V was cut back by 6 bases and J by 4 bases. CDR3 region: CSVRGTALMGTEAFF. In nucleotides, the CDR3 is TGCAGCGTCCGAGGGACAGCTCTTATGGGCACTGAAGCTTTCTTT.

Many counts were recorded for this clone. The chain recombines TRBV19 with TRBJ1-4; TRBD1 aligns across 7 bases. Looked up from germline, CDR1 is LNHDA and CDR2 is SQIVND (reference sequence). The CDR3 length is 17 residues. The J segment lost 2 bases and the V segment lost 4 bases, leaving 10 bases of the junction unmatched. The CDR3 DNA reads as TGTGCCAGTAGTAACAATCGACAGGGACCGACTAATGAAAAACTGTTTTTT. Amino acids: CASSNNRQGPTNEKLFF.